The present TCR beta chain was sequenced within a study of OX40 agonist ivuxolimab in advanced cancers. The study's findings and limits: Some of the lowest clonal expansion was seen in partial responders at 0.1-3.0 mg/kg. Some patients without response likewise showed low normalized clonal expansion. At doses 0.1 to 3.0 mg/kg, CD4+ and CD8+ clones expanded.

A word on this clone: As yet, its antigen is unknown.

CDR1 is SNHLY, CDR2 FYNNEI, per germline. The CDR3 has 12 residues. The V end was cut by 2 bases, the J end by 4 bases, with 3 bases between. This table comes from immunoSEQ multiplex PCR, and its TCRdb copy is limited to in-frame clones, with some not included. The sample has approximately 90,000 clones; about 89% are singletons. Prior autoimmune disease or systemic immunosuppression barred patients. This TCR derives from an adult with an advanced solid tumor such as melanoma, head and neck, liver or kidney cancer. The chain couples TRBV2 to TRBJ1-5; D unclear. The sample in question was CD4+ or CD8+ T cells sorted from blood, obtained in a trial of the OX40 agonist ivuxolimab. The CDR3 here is CASSETNQPQHF. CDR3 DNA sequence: TGTGCCAGCAGTGAAACGAATCAGCCCCAGCATTTT.